This T cell receptor (beta chain) was sequenced in a study of long-term antiretroviral therapy in people with HIV. V gave up 5 bases and J gave up 6 bases, with 14 bases separating them. Per germline, CDR1 LNHDA and CDR2 SQIVND (reference sequence). CDR3 size: 13 residues. Details on this clone: As yet, its antigen is unknown.

Study-level points and caveats: Post-ART samples showed increased diversity that remained below transplant donor control levels.

The run of the v3.0 immunoSEQ assay was at survey level. Clones were sequenced by immunoSEQ multiplex PCR, and TCRdb holds only the in-frame ones, with some missing. The table includes approximately 25,000 clones, around four fifths detected once. The sequence was collected from a man aged 18-30 years with HIV. The chain carries TRBV19 and TRBJ2-7, with D perhaps TRBD1 (5 bases). The sample here was unsorted PBMCs, taken 0.8 years before starting antiretroviral therapy. In nucleotides, the CDR3 is TGTGCCAGTAGTGCCCAGGACAAGAGCGAGCAGTACTTC. It codes for CASSAQDKSEQYF.